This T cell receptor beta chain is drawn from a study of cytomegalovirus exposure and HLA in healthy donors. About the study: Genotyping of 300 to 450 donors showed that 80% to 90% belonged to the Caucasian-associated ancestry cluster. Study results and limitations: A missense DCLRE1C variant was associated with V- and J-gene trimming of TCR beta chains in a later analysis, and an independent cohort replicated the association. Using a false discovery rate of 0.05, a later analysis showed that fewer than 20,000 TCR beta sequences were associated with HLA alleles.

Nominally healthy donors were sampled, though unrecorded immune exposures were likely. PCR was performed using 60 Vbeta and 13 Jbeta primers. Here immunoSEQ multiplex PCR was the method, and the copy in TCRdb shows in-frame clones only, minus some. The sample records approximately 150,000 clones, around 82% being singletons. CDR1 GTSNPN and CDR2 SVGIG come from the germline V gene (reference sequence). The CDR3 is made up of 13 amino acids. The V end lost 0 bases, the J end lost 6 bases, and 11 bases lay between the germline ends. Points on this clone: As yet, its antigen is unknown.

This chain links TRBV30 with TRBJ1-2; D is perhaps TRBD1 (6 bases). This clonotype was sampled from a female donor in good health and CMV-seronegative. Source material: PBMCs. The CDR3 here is CAWSVRRTDGYTF. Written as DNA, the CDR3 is TGTGCCTGGAGTGTACGGCGGACAGATGGCTACACCTTC.